This TCR beta chain was captured by sequencing in a study of control samples from healthy donors and cancer patients. Sequenced by immunoSEQ multiplex PCR; TCRdb stores in-frame clones only, minus some. The profile shows roughly 100,000 clones, about 88% of them singletons. This clone was detected only a few times. V lost 6 bases, J lost 6 bases, and 22 bases lay in between. CDR1 and CDR2 (germline): KGHSH, LQKENI. There are 16 residues in the CDR3. This sequence was found in a woman in her 50s in good health. This chain links TRBV18 with TRBJ2-3, with a tentative D call TRBD2 (7 bases). The sample comprised blood. CDR3: CASSPGVGGASDTQYF. The CDR3 DNA sequence: TGTGCCAGCTCCCCGGGCGTGGGGGGGGCATCGGATACGCAGTATTTT.